Listed below are T cell receptor beta chains from one sample, sequenced in a study of T cell changes during pregnancy in multiple sclerosis. Here immunoSEQ multiplex PCR was the method, and the copy in TCRdb shows in-frame clones only, minus some. The table lists more than 55,000 clones, over 85% of them singletons. This specimen was peripheral blood, taken in the third trimester of pregnancy. The source is a female donor with multiple sclerosis, enrolled in a pregnancy study. The CDR3 runs from the conserved cysteine through the conserved F or W. The order of the fields is CDR3 length, J gene, clone size, D gene, V gene, CDR3 DNA, CDR3 protein. A D gene is named only where the DNA matches it firmly. The size entry is marked missing in some rows and otherwise reads once, few, many or a size class.

cdr3_length: 16
j_call: TRBJ2-7
clone_size: -
d_call: -
v_call: TRBV7-9
cdr3_nt: TGTGCCAGCAGCTTTCCCGGGGTTGGGAAGGAATACGAGCAGTACTTC
cdr3_aa: CASSFPGVGKEYEQYF

cdr3_length: 16
j_call: TRBJ1-1
clone_size: -
d_call: -
v_call: TRBV19
cdr3_nt: TGTGCCAGTAGTTTAGCCTCCAGGGGTGAGGACACTGAAGCTTTCTTT
cdr3_aa: CASSLASRGEDTEAFF

cdr3_length: 13
j_call: TRBJ2-3
clone_size: -
d_call: TRBD1
v_call: TRBV2
cdr3_nt: TGTGCCAGCAACGGACAGGGCACAGATACGCAGTATTTT
cdr3_aa: CASNGQGTDTQYF

cdr3_length: 13
j_call: TRBJ2-1
clone_size: -
d_call: TRBD2
v_call: TRBV6-5
cdr3_nt: TGTGCCAGCAGTCCTCCGGGGGGATATGAGCAGTTCTTC
cdr3_aa: CASSPPGGYEQFF

cdr3_length: 17
j_call: TRBJ1-2
clone_size: once
d_call: -
v_call: TRBV5-6
cdr3_nt: TGTGCCAGCAGCTCGATACGCGCGGGAACAGAGGATTATGGCTACACCTTC
cdr3_aa: CASSSIRAGTEDYGYTF

cdr3_length: 16
j_call: TRBJ2-4
clone_size: -
d_call: TRBD1
v_call: TRBV28
cdr3_nt: TGTGCCAGCAGTTTGGACAGGTCAGCAGCCAAAAACATTCAGTACTTC
cdr3_aa: CASSLDRSAAKNIQYF

cdr3_length: 16
j_call: TRBJ2-1
clone_size: -
d_call: TRBD2
v_call: TRBV5-1
cdr3_nt: TGCGCCAGCAGCTTGGCCGGGACTAGCGTTACCAATGAGCAGTTCTTC
cdr3_aa: CASSLAGTSVTNEQFF

cdr3_length: 15
j_call: TRBJ2-1
clone_size: -
d_call: TRBD2
v_call: TRBV10-2
cdr3_nt: TGCGCCAGCATTTTAAGCGGGAGGGCCTACAATGAGCAGTTCTTC
cdr3_aa: CASILSGRAYNEQFF

cdr3_length: 14
j_call: TRBJ2-3
clone_size: -
d_call: TRBD2
v_call: TRBV7-2
cdr3_nt: TGTGCCAGCAAGAGCGGGAGAGGGACAGATACGCAGTATTTT
cdr3_aa: CASKSGRGTDTQYF

cdr3_length: 11
j_call: TRBJ1-1
clone_size: once
d_call: -
v_call: TRBV20-1
cdr3_nt: TGCAGTGCTAGAAGCTCGCCTGAAGCTTTCTTT
cdr3_aa: CSARSSPEAFF

cdr3_length: 15
j_call: TRBJ1-1
clone_size: -
d_call: -
v_call: TRBV5-6
cdr3_nt: TGTGCCAGCAGCTCAAGAGATAAGTGGAACACTGAAGCTTTCTTT
cdr3_aa: CASSSRDKWNTEAFF

cdr3_length: 13
j_call: TRBJ2-7
clone_size: -
d_call: TRBD2
v_call: TRBV30
cdr3_nt: TGTGCCTGGAGCCCACGGGGGGTCCACGAGCAGTACTTC
cdr3_aa: CAWSPRGVHEQYF

cdr3_length: 14
j_call: TRBJ2-7
clone_size: -
d_call: -
v_call: TRBV19
cdr3_nt: TGTGCCAGTAGTATAGGACAGGTCTCCAGGGAGCAGTACTTC
cdr3_aa: CASSIGQVSREQYF

cdr3_length: 15
j_call: TRBJ2-2
clone_size: -
d_call: TRBD2
v_call: TRBV9
cdr3_nt: TGTGCCAGCAACTTGGGGGGGATAGACACCGGGGAGCTGTTTTTT
cdr3_aa: CASNLGGIDTGELFF

cdr3_length: 17
j_call: TRBJ2-3
clone_size: -
d_call: TRBD2
v_call: TRBV19
cdr3_nt: TGTGCCAGTAAAAGGGCGGGAGCAGGGACCCCCACAGATACGCAGTATTTT
cdr3_aa: CASKRAGAGTPTDTQYF

cdr3_length: 14
j_call: TRBJ2-7
clone_size: -
d_call: -
v_call: TRBV6-5
cdr3_nt: TGTGCCAGCAGTTACTCCGGGGGGCACCTCGAGCAGTACTTC
cdr3_aa: CASSYSGGHLEQYF

cdr3_length: 14
j_call: TRBJ1-4
clone_size: -
d_call: -
v_call: TRBV6-6
cdr3_nt: TGTGCCAGCAGTTTTCCTCCAACTAATGAAAAACTGTTTTTT
cdr3_aa: CASSFPPTNEKLFF

cdr3_length: 16
j_call: TRBJ2-3
clone_size: -
d_call: -
v_call: TRBV9
cdr3_nt: TGTGCCAGCAGCTCGAGGGGTGGAGGGGACACAGATACGCAGTATTTT
cdr3_aa: CASSSRGGGDTDTQYF

cdr3_length: 15
j_call: TRBJ2-1
clone_size: many
d_call: TRBD2
v_call: TRBV6-4
cdr3_nt: TGTGCCAGCAGTGACTCTAGCGGGAGTTACAATGAGCAGTTCTTC
cdr3_aa: CASSDSSGSYNEQFF

cdr3_length: 17
j_call: TRBJ2-1
clone_size: -
d_call: TRBD2
v_call: TRBV11-2
cdr3_nt: TGTGCCAGCAGCTTAACCCTAATGACTAGCGGGATCAATGAGCAGTTCTTC
cdr3_aa: CASSLTLMTSGINEQFF

cdr3_length: 11
j_call: TRBJ2-7
clone_size: -
d_call: -
v_call: TRBV29-1
cdr3_nt: TGCAGCGTTGAGGCAGCCTACGAGCAGTACTTC
cdr3_aa: CSVEAAYEQYF

cdr3_length: 14
j_call: TRBJ2-2
clone_size: -
d_call: -
v_call: TRBV19
cdr3_nt: TGTGCCAGTAGTATGGGGGGAGACACCGGGGAGCTGTTTTTT
cdr3_aa: CASSMGGDTGELFF

cdr3_length: 12
j_call: TRBJ1-1
clone_size: -
d_call: -
v_call: TRBV9
cdr3_nt: TGTGCCAGCAGCCGGGAGGGGACTGAAGCTTTCTTT
cdr3_aa: CASSREGTEAFF

cdr3_length: 15
j_call: TRBJ2-7
clone_size: -
d_call: TRBD2
v_call: TRBV28
cdr3_nt: TGTGCCAGCAGTTCCCAAGCGGGAGCCCTAACGGGTGGGTACTTC
cdr3_aa: CASSSQAGALTGGYF

cdr3_length: 14
j_call: TRBJ2-2
clone_size: -
d_call: TRBD1
v_call: TRBV10-1
cdr3_nt: TGCGCCAGCTCACAGGGGAGTGTTACCGGGGAGCTGTTTTTT
cdr3_aa: CASSQGSVTGELFF

cdr3_length: 17
j_call: TRBJ1-2
clone_size: -
d_call: -
v_call: TRBV21-1
cdr3_nt: TGTGCCAGCAGCAAAGGTCCAGGTAGAGATCTCCCCTATGGCTACACCTTC
cdr3_aa: CASSKGPGRDLPYGYTF

cdr3_length: 15
j_call: TRBJ2-1
clone_size: -
d_call: TRBD2
v_call: TRBV4-1
cdr3_nt: TGCGCCAGCAGCCAAGCATTAGCGGGGAACAATGAGCAGTTCTTC
cdr3_aa: CASSQALAGNNEQFF

cdr3_length: 13
j_call: TRBJ1-1
clone_size: few
d_call: -
v_call: TRBV7-9
cdr3_nt: TGTGCCAGCAGCTTAGTCCCAAAAACTGAAGCTTTCTTT
cdr3_aa: CASSLVPKTEAFF

cdr3_length: 14
j_call: TRBJ1-1
clone_size: -
d_call: -
v_call: TRBV10-2
cdr3_nt: TGCGCCAGCAGGGGCCAGGTCAAGAGTACTGAAGCTTTCTTT
cdr3_aa: CASRGQVKSTEAFF

cdr3_length: 14
j_call: TRBJ1-1
clone_size: -
d_call: -
v_call: TRBV19
cdr3_nt: TGTGCCAGTACGTTCAGGGGAATGAACACTGAAGCTTTCTTT
cdr3_aa: CASTFRGMNTEAFF

cdr3_length: 11
j_call: TRBJ2-7
clone_size: -
d_call: -
v_call: TRBV2
cdr3_nt: TGTGCCAGCAGTTTTACCTACGAGCAGTACTTC
cdr3_aa: CASSFTYEQYF

cdr3_length: 14
j_call: TRBJ2-7
clone_size: -
d_call: TRBD1
v_call: TRBV19
cdr3_nt: TGTGCCAGTAGTCTGGACAGGGGGTCCTACGAGCAGTACTTC
cdr3_aa: CASSLDRGSYEQYF

cdr3_length: 15
j_call: TRBJ2-3
clone_size: -
d_call: TRBD1
v_call: TRBV18
cdr3_nt: TGTGCCAGCTCACCCGGGACAGGGATCACAGATACGCAGTATTTT
cdr3_aa: CASSPGTGITDTQYF

cdr3_length: 15
j_call: TRBJ1-3
clone_size: once
d_call: -
v_call: TRBV6-6
cdr3_nt: TGTGCCAGCAGTAATCAGGTTTCGGGAGGAAACACCATATATTTT
cdr3_aa: CASSNQVSGGNTIYF

cdr3_length: 14
j_call: TRBJ1-1
clone_size: -
d_call: -
v_call: TRBV30
cdr3_nt: TGTGCCTGGAGAAGGACAGCTTTCTACACTGAAGCTTTCTTT
cdr3_aa: CAWRRTAFYTEAFF

cdr3_length: 14
j_call: TRBJ2-3
clone_size: -
d_call: TRBD2
v_call: TRBV7-3
cdr3_nt: TGTGCCAGCAGCTGGGGGGGGGATAAGGATACGCAGTATTTT
cdr3_aa: CASSWGGDKDTQYF

cdr3_length: 16
j_call: TRBJ2-2
clone_size: -
d_call: -
v_call: TRBV6-5
cdr3_nt: TGTGCCAGCAGTTACTCTGGCCGCGGAGGCACCGGGGAGCTGTTTTTT
cdr3_aa: CASSYSGRGGTGELFF

cdr3_length: 17
j_call: TRBJ2-5
clone_size: -
d_call: TRBD2
v_call: TRBV4-2
cdr3_nt: TGTGCCAGCAGCCAAGTTCCGGGACTAGCGGCCCGAGAGACCCAGTACTTC
cdr3_aa: CASSQVPGLAARETQYF

cdr3_length: 14
j_call: TRBJ2-5
clone_size: -
d_call: TRBD2
v_call: TRBV5-1
cdr3_nt: TGCGCCAGCACTCGGAGCGGGAGTGGAGAGACCCAGTACTTC
cdr3_aa: CASTRSGSGETQYF

cdr3_length: 12
j_call: TRBJ1-3
clone_size: -
d_call: -
v_call: TRBV28
cdr3_nt: TGTGCCAGCAGTCCTCGGGGAATTAGGCCCCAATTT
cdr3_aa: CASSPRGIRPQF

cdr3_length: 14
j_call: TRBJ2-2
clone_size: -
d_call: TRBD1
v_call: TRBV7-9
cdr3_nt: TGTGCCAGCAGCGGGACAGGGAAATTCGGGGAGCTGTTTTTT
cdr3_aa: CASSGTGKFGELFF

cdr3_length: 15
j_call: TRBJ1-2
clone_size: -
d_call: TRBD1
v_call: TRBV5-1
cdr3_nt: TGCGCCAGCAGCTTTGGACAGGGGGCTAACTATGGCTACACCTTC
cdr3_aa: CASSFGQGANYGYTF

cdr3_length: 14
j_call: TRBJ2-5
clone_size: -
d_call: -
v_call: TRBV5-6
cdr3_nt: TGTGCCAGCAGCAATATCGTTCGAGCAGAGACCCAGTACTTC
cdr3_aa: CASSNIVRAETQYF

cdr3_length: 16
j_call: TRBJ2-2
clone_size: -
d_call: TRBD2
v_call: TRBV5-6
cdr3_nt: TGTGCCAGCAGCTCCAGACTAGCGGACAACACCGGGGAGCTGTTTTTT
cdr3_aa: CASSSRLADNTGELFF

cdr3_length: 21
j_call: TRBJ2-7
clone_size: -
d_call: TRBD2
v_call: TRBV9
cdr3_nt: TGTGCCAGCAGCCCCCGAACTAGCCCCGGGACTAGCGGGAGTGGGTCCTACGAGCAGTACTTC
cdr3_aa: CASSPRTSPGTSGSGSYEQYF

cdr3_length: 15
j_call: TRBJ2-1
clone_size: -
d_call: TRBD2
v_call: TRBV6-1
cdr3_nt: TGTGCCAGCAGTGGGACTAGCGGGAGCGGTGTTGAGCAGTTCTTC
cdr3_aa: CASSGTSGSGVEQFF

cdr3_length: 14
j_call: TRBJ2-5
clone_size: -
d_call: -
v_call: TRBV11-3
cdr3_nt: TGTGCCAGCAGCTTCGGAGCGGGCGAGGAGACCCAGTACTTC
cdr3_aa: CASSFGAGEETQYF

cdr3_length: 15
j_call: TRBJ1-3
clone_size: -
d_call: -
v_call: TRBV11-2
cdr3_nt: TGTGCCAGCAGCTTAGGTTCAGGGGACGGAAACACCATATATTTT
cdr3_aa: CASSLGSGDGNTIYF

cdr3_length: 16
j_call: TRBJ2-7
clone_size: once
d_call: TRBD1
v_call: TRBV7-6
cdr3_nt: TGTGCCAGCAGCTTGCTGACAGGGACCAGCTCCTACGAGCAGTACTTC
cdr3_aa: CASSLLTGTSSYEQYF

cdr3_length: 14
j_call: TRBJ1-5
clone_size: -
d_call: TRBD1
v_call: TRBV19
cdr3_nt: TGTGCCAGTAGTGAGACAGGGGGCAATCAGCCCCAGCATTTT
cdr3_aa: CASSETGGNQPQHF

cdr3_length: 16
j_call: TRBJ2-5
clone_size: -
d_call: -
v_call: TRBV27
cdr3_nt: TGTGCCAGCAGTCCCCCATGGCCTGACTCCCAAGAGACCCAGTACTTC
cdr3_aa: CASSPPWPDSQETQYF

cdr3_length: 15
j_call: TRBJ1-1
clone_size: -
d_call: TRBD1
v_call: TRBV27
cdr3_nt: TGTGCCAGCAGTCCGGGACAGGGGATTAACACTGAAGCTTTCTTT
cdr3_aa: CASSPGQGINTEAFF

cdr3_length: 11
j_call: TRBJ2-7
clone_size: -
d_call: -
v_call: TRBV7-9
cdr3_nt: TGTGCCCTGAATCCGGGTGGCGAGCAGTACTTC
cdr3_aa: CALNPGGEQYF

cdr3_length: 16
j_call: TRBJ2-1
clone_size: once
d_call: TRBD1
v_call: TRBV19
cdr3_nt: TGTGCCAGTAGTATAGATGGACAGGGAGCCTACAATGAGCAGTTCTTC
cdr3_aa: CASSIDGQGAYNEQFF

cdr3_length: 15
j_call: TRBJ2-1
clone_size: -
d_call: TRBD2
v_call: TRBV27
cdr3_nt: TGTGCCAGCAGTTTCGGGACTAGCGGTTGGGATGAGCAGTTCTTC
cdr3_aa: CASSFGTSGWDEQFF

cdr3_length: 15
j_call: TRBJ2-5
clone_size: -
d_call: -
v_call: TRBV19
cdr3_nt: TGTGCCAGTAGTATAGTGGGCCCGTACCAAGAGACCCAGTACTTC
cdr3_aa: CASSIVGPYQETQYF

cdr3_length: 15
j_call: TRBJ2-5
clone_size: -
d_call: TRBD2
v_call: TRBV6-6
cdr3_nt: TGTGCCAGCACCCCGGGACTAGAAAGGAGAGAGACCCAGTACTTC
cdr3_aa: CASTPGLERRETQYF

cdr3_length: 17
j_call: TRBJ2-7
clone_size: -
d_call: -
v_call: TRBV7-9
cdr3_nt: TGTGCCAGCAGCTCAACTCGCCGCGCCCCTCAAAACGACTTAAAGTACTTC
cdr3_aa: CASSSTRRAPQNDLKYF

cdr3_length: 12
j_call: TRBJ2-3
clone_size: few
d_call: -
v_call: TRBV12-5
cdr3_nt: TGTGCTAGTGGACCTACTAGGGATACGCAGTATTTT
cdr3_aa: CASGPTRDTQYF

cdr3_length: 11
j_call: TRBJ2-3
clone_size: -
d_call: -
v_call: TRBV5-4
cdr3_nt: TGTGCCAGCAGCCTGTCGGATACGCAGTATTTT
cdr3_aa: CASSLSDTQYF